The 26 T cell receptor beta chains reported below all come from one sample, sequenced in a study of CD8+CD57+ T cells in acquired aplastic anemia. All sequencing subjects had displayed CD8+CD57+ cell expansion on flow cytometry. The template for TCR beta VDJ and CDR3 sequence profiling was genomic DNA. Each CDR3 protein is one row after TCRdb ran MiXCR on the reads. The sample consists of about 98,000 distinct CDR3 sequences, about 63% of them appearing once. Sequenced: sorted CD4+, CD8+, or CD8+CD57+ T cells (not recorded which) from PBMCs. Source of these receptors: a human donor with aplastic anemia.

CDR3 amino acids: CASSLGQPYGYTF. The CDR3 DNA follows: TGTGCCAGCAGCCTGGGACAGCCCTATGGCTACACCTTC. This sequence joins TRBV7-3 and TRBJ1-2; TRBD1 agrees at 7 bases. Trimming at V came to 5 bases and at J to 4 bases, leaving 4 bases not matched to a gene. The CDR3 has 13 amino acids. Germline V gene data show CDR1 as SGHTA and CDR2 as FQGTGA.

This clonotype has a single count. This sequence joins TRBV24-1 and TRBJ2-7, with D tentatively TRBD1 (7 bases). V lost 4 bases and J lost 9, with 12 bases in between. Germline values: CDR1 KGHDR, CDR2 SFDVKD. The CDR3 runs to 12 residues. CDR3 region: CATSEGQGGQYF. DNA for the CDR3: TGTGCCACCAGTGAGGGCCAGGGGGGGCAGTACTTC.

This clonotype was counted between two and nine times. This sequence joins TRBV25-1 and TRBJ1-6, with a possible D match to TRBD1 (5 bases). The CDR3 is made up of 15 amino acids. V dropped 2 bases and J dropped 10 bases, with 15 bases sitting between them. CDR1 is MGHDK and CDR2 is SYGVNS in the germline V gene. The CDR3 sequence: CASSETGREASPLHF. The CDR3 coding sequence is TGTGCCAGCAGTGAAACGGGACGGGAGGCGTCACCCCTCCACTTT.

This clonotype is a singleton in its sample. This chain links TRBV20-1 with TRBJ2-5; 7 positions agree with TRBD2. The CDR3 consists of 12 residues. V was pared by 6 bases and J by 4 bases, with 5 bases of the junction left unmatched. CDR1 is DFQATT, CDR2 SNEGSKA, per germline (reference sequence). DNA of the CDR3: TGCAGTGCGCGACTAGCAGGAGAGACCCAGTACTTC. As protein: CSARLAGETQYF.

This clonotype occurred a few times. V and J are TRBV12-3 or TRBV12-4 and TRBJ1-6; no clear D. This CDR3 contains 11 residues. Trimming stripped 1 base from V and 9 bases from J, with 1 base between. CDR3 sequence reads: CASSLVSPLHF. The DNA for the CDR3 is TGTGCCAGCAGTTTAGTTTCACCCCTCCACTTT.

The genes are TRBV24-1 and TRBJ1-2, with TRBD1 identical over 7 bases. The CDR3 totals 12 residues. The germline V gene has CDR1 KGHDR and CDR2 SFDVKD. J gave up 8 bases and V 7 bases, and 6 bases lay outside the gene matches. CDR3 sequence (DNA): TGTGCCACCAGCACAGGGGCGGGAGGCTACACCTTC. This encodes CATSTGAGGYTF.

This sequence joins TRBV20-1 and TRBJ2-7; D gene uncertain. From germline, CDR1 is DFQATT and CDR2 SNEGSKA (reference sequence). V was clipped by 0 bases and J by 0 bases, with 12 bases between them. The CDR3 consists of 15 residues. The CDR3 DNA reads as TGCAGTGCTAGAGATGGGCCAGTTGACTCCTACGAGCAGTACTTC. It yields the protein CSARDGPVDSYEQYF.

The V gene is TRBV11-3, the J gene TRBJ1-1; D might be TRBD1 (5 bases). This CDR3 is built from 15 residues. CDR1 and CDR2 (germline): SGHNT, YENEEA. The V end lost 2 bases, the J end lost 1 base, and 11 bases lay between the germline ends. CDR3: CASSLLGTGNTEAFF. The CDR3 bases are TGTGCCAGCAGCTTATTGGGGACGGGGAACACTGAAGCTTTCTTT.

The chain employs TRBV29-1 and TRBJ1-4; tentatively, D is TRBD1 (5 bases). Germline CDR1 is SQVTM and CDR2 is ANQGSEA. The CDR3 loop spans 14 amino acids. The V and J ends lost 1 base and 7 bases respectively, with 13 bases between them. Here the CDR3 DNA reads TGCAGCGTTGAAGTTTGGGGCGGGAGTGAAAAACTGTTTTTT. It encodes CSVEVWGGSEKLFF.

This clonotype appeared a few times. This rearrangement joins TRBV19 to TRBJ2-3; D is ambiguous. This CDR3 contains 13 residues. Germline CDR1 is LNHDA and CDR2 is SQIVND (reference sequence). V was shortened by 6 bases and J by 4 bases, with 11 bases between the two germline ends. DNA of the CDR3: TGTGCCAGTAGACTAAATGTGGCAGATACGCAGTATTTT. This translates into CASRLNVADTQYF.

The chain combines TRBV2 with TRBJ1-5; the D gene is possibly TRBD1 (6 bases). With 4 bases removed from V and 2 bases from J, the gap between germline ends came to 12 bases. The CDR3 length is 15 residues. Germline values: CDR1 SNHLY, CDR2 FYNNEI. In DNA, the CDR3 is TGTGCCAGCAGTGTTCAACAGGGCGGCAATCAGCCCCAGCATTTT. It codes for CASSVQQGGNQPQHF.

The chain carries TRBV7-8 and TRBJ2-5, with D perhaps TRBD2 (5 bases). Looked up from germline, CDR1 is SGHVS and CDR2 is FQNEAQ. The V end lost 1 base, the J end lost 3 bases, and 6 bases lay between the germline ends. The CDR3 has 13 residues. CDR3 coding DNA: TGTGCCAGCAGCTTAGAGCGGAAAGAGACCCAGTACTTC. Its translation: CASSLERKETQYF.

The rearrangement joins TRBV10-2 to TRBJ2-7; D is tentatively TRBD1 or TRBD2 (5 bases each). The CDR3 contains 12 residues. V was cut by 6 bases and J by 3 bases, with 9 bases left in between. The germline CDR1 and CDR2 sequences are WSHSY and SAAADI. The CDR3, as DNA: TGCGCCAGCAGAAGGGACGGCTACGAGCAGTACTTC. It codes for CASRRDGYEQYF.

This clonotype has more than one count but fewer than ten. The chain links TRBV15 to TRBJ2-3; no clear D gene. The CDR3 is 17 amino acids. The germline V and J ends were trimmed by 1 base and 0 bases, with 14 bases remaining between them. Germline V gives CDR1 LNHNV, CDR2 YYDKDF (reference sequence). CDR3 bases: TGTGCCACCAGCAGAGGGGCTCCCGATCCTAGCACAGATACGCAGTATTTT. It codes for CATSRGAPDPSTDTQYF.

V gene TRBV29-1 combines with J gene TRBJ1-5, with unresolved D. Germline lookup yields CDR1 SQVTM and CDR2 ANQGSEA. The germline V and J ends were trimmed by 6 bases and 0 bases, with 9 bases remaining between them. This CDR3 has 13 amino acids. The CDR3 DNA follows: TGCAGCGTGCAGGAATTTAGCAATCAGCCCCAGCATTTT. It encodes CSVQEFSNQPQHF. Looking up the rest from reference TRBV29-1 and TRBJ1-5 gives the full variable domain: SAVISQKPSRDICQRGTSLTIQCQVDSQVTMMFWYRQQPGQSLTLIATANQGSEATYESGFVIDKFPISRPNLTFSTLTVSNMSPEDSSIYLCSVQEFSNQPQHFGDGTRLSIL.

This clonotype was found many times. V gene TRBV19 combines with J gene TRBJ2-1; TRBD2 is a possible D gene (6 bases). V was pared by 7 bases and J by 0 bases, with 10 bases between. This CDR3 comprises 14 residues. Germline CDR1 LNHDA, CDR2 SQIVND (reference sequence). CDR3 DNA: TGTGCCAGTACCGTCGGGAGCTCCTACAATGAGCAGTTCTTC. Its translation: CASTVGSSYNEQFF.

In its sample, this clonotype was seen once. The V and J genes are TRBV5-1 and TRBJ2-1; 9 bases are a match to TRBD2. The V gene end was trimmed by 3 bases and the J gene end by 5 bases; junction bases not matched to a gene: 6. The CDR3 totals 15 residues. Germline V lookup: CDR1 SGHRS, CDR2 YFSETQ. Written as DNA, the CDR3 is TGCGCCAGCAGCTCTTTAGCGGGAGATAACAATGAGCAGTTCTTC. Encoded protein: CASSSLAGDNNEQFF.

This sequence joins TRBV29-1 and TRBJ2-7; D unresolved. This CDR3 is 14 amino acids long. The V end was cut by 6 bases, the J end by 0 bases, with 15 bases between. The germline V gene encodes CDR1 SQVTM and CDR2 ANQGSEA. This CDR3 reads CSVSGRTNSYEQYF. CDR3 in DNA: TGCAGCGTGTCAGGCAGGACCAACTCCTACGAGCAGTACTTC.

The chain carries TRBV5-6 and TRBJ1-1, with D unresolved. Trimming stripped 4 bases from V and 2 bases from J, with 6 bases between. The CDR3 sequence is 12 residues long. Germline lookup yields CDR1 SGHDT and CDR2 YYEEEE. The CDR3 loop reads CASSGNNTEAFF. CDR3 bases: TGTGCCAGCAGCGGCAACAACACTGAAGCTTTCTTT.

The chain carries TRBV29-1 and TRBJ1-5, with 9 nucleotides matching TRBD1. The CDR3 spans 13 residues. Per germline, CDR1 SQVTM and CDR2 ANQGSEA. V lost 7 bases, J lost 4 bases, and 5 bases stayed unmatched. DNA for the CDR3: TGCAGCGCCGCCGGGACAGGGAATCAGCCCCAGCATTTT. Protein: CSAAGTGNQPQHF. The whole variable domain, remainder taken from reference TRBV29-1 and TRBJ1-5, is SAVISQKPSRDICQRGTSLTIQCQVDSQVTMMFWYRQQPGQSLTLIATANQGSEATYESGFVIDKFPISRPNLTFSTLTVSNMSPEDSSIYLCSAAGTGNQPQHFGDGTRLSIL.

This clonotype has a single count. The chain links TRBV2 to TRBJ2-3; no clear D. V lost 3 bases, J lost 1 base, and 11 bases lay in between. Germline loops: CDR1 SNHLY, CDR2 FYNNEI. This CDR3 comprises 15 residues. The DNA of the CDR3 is TGTGCCAGCAGTGAGGGCCCGGGCGGCACAGATACGCAGTATTTT. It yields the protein CASSEGPGGTDTQYF.

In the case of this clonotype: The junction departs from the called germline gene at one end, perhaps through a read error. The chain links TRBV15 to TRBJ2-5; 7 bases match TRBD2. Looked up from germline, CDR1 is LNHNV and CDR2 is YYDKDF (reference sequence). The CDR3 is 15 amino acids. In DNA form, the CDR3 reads TGTGTCACCAGCAGAGATTCTAGCGGTGAAGAGACCCAGTACTTC. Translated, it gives CVTSRDSSGEETQYF.

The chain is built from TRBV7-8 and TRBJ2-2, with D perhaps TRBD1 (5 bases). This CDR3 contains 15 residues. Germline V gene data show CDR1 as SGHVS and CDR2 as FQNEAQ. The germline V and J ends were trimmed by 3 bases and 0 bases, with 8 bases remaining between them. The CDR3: CASSLQGANTGELFF. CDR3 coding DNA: TGTGCCAGCAGCTTGCAGGGTGCGAACACCGGGGAGCTGTTTTTT.

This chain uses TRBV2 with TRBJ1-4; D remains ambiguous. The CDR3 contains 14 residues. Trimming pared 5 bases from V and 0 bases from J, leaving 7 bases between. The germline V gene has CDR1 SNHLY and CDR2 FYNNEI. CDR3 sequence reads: CASSRYSTNEKLFF. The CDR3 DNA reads TGTGCCAGCAGTAGGTATTCAACTAATGAAAAACTGTTTTTT.

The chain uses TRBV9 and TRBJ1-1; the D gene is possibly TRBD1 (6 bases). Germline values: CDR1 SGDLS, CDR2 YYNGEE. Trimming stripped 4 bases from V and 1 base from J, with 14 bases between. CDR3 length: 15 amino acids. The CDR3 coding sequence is TGTGCCAGCAGCCCTCTGGGACACCCGAACACTGAAGCTTTCTTT. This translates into CASSPLGHPNTEAFF.

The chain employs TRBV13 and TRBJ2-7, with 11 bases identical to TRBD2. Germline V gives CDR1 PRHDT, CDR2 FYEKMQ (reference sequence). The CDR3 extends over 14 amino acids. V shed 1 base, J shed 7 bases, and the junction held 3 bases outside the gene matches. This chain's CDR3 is CASSLVAGGPEQYF. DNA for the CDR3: TGTGCCAGCAGCTTAGTAGCGGGGGGGCCAGAGCAGTACTTC. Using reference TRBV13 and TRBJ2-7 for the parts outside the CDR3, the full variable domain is AAGVIQSPRHLIKEKRETATLKCYPIPRHDTVYWYQQGPGQDPQFLISFYEKMQSDKGSIPDRFSAQQFSDYHSELNMSSLELGDSALYFCASSLVAGGPEQYFGPGTRLTVT.